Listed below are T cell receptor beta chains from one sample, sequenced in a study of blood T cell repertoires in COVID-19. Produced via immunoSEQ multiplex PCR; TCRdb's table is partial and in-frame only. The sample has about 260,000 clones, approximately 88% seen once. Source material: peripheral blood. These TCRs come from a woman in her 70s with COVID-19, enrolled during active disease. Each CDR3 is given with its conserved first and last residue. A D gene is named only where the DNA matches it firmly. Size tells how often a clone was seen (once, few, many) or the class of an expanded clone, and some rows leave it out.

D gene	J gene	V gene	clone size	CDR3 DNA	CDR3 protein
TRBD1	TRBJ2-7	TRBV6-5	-	TGTGCCACCCGAAGACAGGGGGCCGACGAGCAGTACTTC	CATRRQGADEQYF
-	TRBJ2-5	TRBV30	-	TGTGCCTGGAGTGCGAGCACGGGGTTCCAAGAGACCCAGTACTTC	CAWSASTGFQETQYF
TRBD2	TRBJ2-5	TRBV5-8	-	TGTGCCAGCACCATAGGGCTAGCGGGAGATGAGACCCAGTACTTC	CASTIGLAGDETQYF
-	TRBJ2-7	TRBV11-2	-	TGTGCCAGCAGCGGGGCCTTAGGGGTCTCCTACGAGCAGTACTTC	CASSGALGVSYEQYF
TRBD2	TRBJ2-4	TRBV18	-	TGTGCCAGCTCACCCCTTGGGAGGGAGAAAAACATTCAGTACTTC	CASSPLGREKNIQYF
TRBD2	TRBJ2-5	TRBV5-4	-	TGTGCCAGCAGCTCTATGTGGACTAGCGGCCAAGAGACCCAGTACTTC	CASSSMWTSGQETQYF
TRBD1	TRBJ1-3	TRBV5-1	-	TGCGCCAGCAGCTACGGGACAGAAGGAAACACCATATATTTT	CASSYGTEGNTIYF
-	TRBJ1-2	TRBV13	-	TGTGCCAGCAGCTTCAAACTTACAGGACACTATGGCTACACCTTC	CASSFKLTGHYGYTF
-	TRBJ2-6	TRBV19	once	TGTGCCAGTAGTACAATTACTTCTGGGGCCAACGTCCTGACTTTC	CASSTITSGANVLTF
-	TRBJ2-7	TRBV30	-	TGTGCCTGGAGTGTCCGAGGGAGTGAGCAGTACTTC	CAWSVRGSEQYF
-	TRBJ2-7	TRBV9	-	TGTGCCAGCAGCGTAGGGGCAGGCCCCTACGAGCAGTACTTC	CASSVGAGPYEQYF
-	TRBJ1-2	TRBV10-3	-	TGTGCCATCAAATGGGGCAACGACGGCTATGGCTACACCTTC	CAIKWGNDGYGYTF
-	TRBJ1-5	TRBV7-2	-	TGTGCCAGCAGCTTAGGCAACCCGGGTCGTCAGCCCCAGCATTTT	CASSLGNPGRQPQHF
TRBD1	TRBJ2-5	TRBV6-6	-	TGTGCCAGCAGTTACAAGAGGGACAGGGAACAAGAGACCCAGTACTTC	CASSYKRDREQETQYF
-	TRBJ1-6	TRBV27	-	TGTGCCAGCACAACCTATAATTCACCCCTCCACTTT	CASTTYNSPLHF
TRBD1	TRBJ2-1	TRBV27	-	TGTGCCAGCAGTTTAACCGGGACAGACAATGAGCAGTTCTTC	CASSLTGTDNEQFF
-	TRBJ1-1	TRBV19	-	TGTGCCAGTAGTCTTTTGGCTAGGACTGAAGCTTTCTTT	CASSLLARTEAFF
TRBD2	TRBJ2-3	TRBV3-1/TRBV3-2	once	TGTGCCAGCAGCCAAGATATTGTTAGCGGGAGCACAGATACGCAGTATTTT	CASSQDIVSGSTDTQYF
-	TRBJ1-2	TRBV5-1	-	TGCGCCAGCAGCTTTTCCGGGGAAGGTAGCTATGGCTACACCTTC	CASSFSGEGSYGYTF
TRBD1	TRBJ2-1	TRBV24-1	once	TGTGCCACCAGTGCCCGGGACAGGACTTACAATGAGCAGTTCTTC	CATSARDRTYNEQFF
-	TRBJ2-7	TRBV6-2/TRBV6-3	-	TGTGCCAGCAGTCAGACTAGGGGCGAGCAGTACTTC	CASSQTRGEQYF
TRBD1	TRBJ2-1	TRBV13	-	TGTGCCAGCAGCTCTTGGACAGGGTCCTACAATGAGCAGTTCTTC	CASSSWTGSYNEQFF
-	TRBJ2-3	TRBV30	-	TGTGCCTGGAGTGTACGACTACCTGCTGAGGCGGCGCAGTATTTT	CAWSVRLPAEAAQYF
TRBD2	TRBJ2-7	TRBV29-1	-	TGCAGCGCTCGCAAGACGGGGACTAGCGGAGAGCAAGAGCAGTACTTC	CSARKTGTSGEQEQYF
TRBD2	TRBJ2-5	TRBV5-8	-	TGTGCCAGCAGATCTAGCGGGAGCTATGTGGAGACCCAGTACTTC	CASRSSGSYVETQYF
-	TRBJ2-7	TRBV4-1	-	TGCGCCAGCAGCCAAGTTGGGGCAGGGGACGAGCAGTACTTC	CASSQVGAGDEQYF
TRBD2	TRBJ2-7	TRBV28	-	TGTGCCAGCAGTTCACCTAGCGGGGCCATCACGCAGTACTTC	CASSSPSGAITQYF
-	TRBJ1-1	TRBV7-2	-	TGTGCCAGCAGCTTAGACGCCCGGAGCACTGAAGCTTTCTTT	CASSLDARSTEAFF
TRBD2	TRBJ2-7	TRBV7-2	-	TGTGCCAGCAGCTTAGGGGGACTATCAGGATACGAGCAGTACTTC	CASSLGGLSGYEQYF
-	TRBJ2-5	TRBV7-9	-	TGTGCCAGCAGCTTAGGCATACCACAAACCCAAGAGACCCAGTACTTC	CASSLGIPQTQETQYF
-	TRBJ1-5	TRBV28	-	TGTGCCAGCAGGGGGTTTGGGGCAGGGGTTCCCCAGCATTTT	CASRGFGAGVPQHF
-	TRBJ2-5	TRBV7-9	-	TGTGCCAGCAGCTTAGGTGGGGGCAGGGGCTTAGAGACCCAGTACTTC	CASSLGGGRGLETQYF
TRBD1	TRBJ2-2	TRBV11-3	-	TGTGCCAGCAGCCGTTTGGCAGGGGGATCCGGGGAGCTGTTTTTT	CASSRLAGGSGELFF
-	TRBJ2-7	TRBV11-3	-	TGTGCCAGCAGCTTAGTGCAGGGCGCCTACGAGCAGTACTTC	CASSLVQGAYEQYF
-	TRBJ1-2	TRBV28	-	TGTGCCAGCAGTTTGGCTCTAGAGGGGACATATGGCTACACCTTC	CASSLALEGTYGYTF
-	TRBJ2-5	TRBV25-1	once	TGTGCCAGCAGTGAAGCAGGGGCTGCGGAGACCCAGTACTTC	CASSEAGAAETQYF
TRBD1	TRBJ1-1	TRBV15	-	TGTGCCACCAGCAGGGAGACAGGGCTGGAGGCTGAAGCTTTCTTT	CATSRETGLEAEAFF
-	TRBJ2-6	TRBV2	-	TGTGCCAGCAGTGAAGCGAGCTCTGGGGCCAACGTCCTGACTTTC	CASSEASSGANVLTF
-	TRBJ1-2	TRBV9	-	TGTGCCAGCAGCGCAGACCGGACAGATAGTGGCTACACCTTC	CASSADRTDSGYTF
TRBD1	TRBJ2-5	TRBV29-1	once	TGCAGCGTTGAGAACCGGGACAGGGGCGCCGAGACCCAGTACTTC	CSVENRDRGAETQYF
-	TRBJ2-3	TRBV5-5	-	TGTGCCAGCAGCCGAGGAGTAGCGGCTAGCACAGATACGCAGTATTTT	CASSRGVAASTDTQYF
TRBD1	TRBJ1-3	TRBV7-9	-	TGTGCCAGCAGCCCTACAGGGGGCCGTGGAAACACCATATATTTT	CASSPTGGRGNTIYF
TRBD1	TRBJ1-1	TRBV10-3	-	TGTGCCATCAGTGGGGGACAGGGGAGGCCGCGGAACACTGAAGCTTTCTTT	CAISGGQGRPRNTEAFF